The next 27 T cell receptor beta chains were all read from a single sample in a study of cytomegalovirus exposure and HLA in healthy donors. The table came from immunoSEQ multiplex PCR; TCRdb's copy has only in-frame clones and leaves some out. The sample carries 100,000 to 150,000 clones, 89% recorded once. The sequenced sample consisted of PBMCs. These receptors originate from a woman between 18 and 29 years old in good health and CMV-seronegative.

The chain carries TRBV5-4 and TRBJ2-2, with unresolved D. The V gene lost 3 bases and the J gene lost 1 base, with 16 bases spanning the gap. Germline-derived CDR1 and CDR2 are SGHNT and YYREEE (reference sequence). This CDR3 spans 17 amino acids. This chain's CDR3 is CASSSGGSGWNTGELFF. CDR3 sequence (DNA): TGTGCCAGCAGCTCCGGCGGTAGTGGGTGGAACACCGGGGAGCTGTTTTTT.

The CDR3 sequence is CASRHGQGRYNEQFF. The CDR3 DNA sequence: TGTGCCAGCAGGCACGGACAGGGCAGGTACAATGAGCAGTTCTTC. The chain uses TRBV11-2 and TRBJ2-1; TRBD1 matches at 8 bases. Germline assignment: CDR1 SGHAT and CDR2 FQNNGV. V was clipped by 6 bases and J by 4 bases; unmatched bases: 8. This CDR3 has 15 amino acids.

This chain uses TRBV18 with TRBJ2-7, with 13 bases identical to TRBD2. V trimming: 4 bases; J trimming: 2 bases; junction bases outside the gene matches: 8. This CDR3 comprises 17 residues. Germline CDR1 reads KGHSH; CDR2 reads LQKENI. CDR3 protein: CASSLTTSGGLPYEQYF. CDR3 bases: TGTGCCAGCTCACTAACGACTAGCGGGGGGTTACCCTACGAGCAGTACTTC.

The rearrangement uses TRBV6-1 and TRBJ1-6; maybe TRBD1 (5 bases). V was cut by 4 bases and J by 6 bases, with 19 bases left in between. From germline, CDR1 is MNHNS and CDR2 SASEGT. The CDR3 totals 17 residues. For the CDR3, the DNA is TGTGCCAGCAGTGTCCAGAGCTCCGGGACTTTTAATTCACCCCTCCACTTT. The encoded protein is CASSVQSSGTFNSPLHF.

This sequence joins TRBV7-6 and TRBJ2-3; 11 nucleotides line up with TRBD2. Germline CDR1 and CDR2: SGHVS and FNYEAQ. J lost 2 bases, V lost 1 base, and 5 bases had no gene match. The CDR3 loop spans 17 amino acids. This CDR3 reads CASSLELAGDYTDTQYF. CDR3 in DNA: TGTGCCAGCAGCTTAGAACTAGCGGGGGACTACACAGATACGCAGTATTTT.

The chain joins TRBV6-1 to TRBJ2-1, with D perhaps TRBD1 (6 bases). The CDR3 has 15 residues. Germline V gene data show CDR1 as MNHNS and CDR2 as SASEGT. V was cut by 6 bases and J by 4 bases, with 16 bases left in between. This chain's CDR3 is CASRGGRKVYNEQFF. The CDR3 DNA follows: TGTGCCAGCAGAGGGGGAAGGAAAGTATACAATGAGCAGTTCTTC.

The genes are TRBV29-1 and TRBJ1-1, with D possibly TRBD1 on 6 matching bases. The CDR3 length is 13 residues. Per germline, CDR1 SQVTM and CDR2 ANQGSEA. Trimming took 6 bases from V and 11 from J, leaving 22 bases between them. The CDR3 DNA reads TGCAGCGTCCCTAAACCTAGGGCGCAGGGGGCTTTCTTT. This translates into CSVPKPRAQGAFF.

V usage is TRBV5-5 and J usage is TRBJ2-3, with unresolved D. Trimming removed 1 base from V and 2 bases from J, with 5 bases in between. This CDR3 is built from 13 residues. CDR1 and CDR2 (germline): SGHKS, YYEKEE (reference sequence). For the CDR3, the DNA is TGTGCCAGCAGCTTGACCTACACAGATACGCAGTATTTT. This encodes CASSLTYTDTQYF.

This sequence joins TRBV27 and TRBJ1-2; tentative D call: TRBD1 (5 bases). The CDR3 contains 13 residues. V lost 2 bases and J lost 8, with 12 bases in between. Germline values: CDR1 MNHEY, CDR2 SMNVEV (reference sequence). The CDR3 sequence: CASSLGASSGYTF. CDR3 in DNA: TGTGCCAGCAGTTTAGGGGCAAGTTCAGGCTACACCTTC.

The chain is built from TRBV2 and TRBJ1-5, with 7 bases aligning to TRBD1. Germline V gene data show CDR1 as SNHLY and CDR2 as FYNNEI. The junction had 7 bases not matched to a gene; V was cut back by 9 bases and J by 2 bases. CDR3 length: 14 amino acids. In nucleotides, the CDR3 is TGTGCCAGTGACAGGGTTTGGGGCAATCAGCCCCAGCATTTT. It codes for CASDRVWGNQPQHF.

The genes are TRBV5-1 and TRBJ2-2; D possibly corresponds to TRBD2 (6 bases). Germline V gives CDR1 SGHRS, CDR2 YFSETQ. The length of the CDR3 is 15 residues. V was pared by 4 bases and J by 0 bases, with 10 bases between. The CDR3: CASSDGTSNTGELFF. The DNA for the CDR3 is TGCGCCAGCAGCGACGGGACTTCGAACACCGGGGAGCTGTTTTTT.

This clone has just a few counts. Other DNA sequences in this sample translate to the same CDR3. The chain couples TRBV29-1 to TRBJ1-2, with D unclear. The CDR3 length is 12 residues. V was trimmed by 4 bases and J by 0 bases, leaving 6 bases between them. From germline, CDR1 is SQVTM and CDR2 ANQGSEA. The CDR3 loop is CSVVPANYGYTF. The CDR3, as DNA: TGCAGCGTTGTACCGGCTAACTATGGCTACACCTTC.

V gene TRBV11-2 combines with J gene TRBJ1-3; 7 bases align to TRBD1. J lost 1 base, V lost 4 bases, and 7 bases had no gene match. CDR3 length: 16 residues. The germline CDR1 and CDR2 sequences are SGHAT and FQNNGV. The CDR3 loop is CASSSVRGQSGNTIYF. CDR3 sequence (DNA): TGTGCCAGCAGCTCCGTGAGGGGGCAGTCTGGAAACACCATATATTTT.

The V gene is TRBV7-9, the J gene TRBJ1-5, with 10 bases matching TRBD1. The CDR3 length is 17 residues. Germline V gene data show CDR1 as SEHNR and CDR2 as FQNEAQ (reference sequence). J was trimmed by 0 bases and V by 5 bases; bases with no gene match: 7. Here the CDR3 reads CASSPGDRGFSNQPQHF. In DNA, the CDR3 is TGTGCCAGCAGCCCCGGGGACAGGGGATTTAGCAATCAGCCCCAGCATTTT.

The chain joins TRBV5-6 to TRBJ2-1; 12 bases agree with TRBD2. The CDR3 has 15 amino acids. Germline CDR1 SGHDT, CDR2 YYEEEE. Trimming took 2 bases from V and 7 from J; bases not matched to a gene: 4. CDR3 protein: CASSFVGLAGNEQFF. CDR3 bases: TGTGCCAGCAGCTTTGTCGGACTAGCGGGAAATGAGCAGTTCTTC.

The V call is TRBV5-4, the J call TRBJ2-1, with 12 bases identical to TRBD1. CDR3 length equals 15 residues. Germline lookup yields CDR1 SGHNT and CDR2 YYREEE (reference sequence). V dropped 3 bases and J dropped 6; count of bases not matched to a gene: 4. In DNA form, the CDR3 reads TGTGCCAGCAGCTCCCGGGACAGGGGGCTCAATGAGCAGTTCTTC. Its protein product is CASSSRDRGLNEQFF. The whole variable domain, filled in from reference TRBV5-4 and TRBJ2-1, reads ETGVTQSPTHLIKTRGQQVTLRCSSQSGHNTVSWYQQALGQGPQFIFQYYREEENGRGNFPPRFSGLQFPNYSSELNVNALELDDSALYLCASSSRDRGLNEQFFGPGTRLTVL.

CDR3 in DNA: TGTGCCAGCAGTCCACCCGCTCAGACAGGGAAGCTCTACGAGCAGTACTTC. As protein: CASSPPAQTGKLYEQYF. The chain combines TRBV28 with TRBJ2-7; 7 nucleotides match TRBD1. Trimming took 5 bases from V and 3 from J; bases not matched to a gene: 16. This CDR3 is built from 17 residues. Germline values: CDR1 MDHEN, CDR2 SYDVKM. Based on the CDR3 plus reference TRBV28 and TRBJ2-7, the full variable domain is DVKVTQSSRYLVKRTGEKVFLECVQDMDHENMFWYRQDPGLGLRLIYFSYDVKMKEKGDIPEGYSVSREKKERFSLILESASTNQTSMYLCASSPPAQTGKLYEQYFGPGTRLTVT.

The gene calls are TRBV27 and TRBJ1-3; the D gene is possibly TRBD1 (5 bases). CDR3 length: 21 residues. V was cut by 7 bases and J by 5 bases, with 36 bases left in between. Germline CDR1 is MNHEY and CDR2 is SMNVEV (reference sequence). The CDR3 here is CASILELLLKLTGYDRNTIYF. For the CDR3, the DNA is TGTGCCAGCATTCTCGAGCTTTTGTTAAAACTAACAGGATACGACAGAAACACCATATATTTT.

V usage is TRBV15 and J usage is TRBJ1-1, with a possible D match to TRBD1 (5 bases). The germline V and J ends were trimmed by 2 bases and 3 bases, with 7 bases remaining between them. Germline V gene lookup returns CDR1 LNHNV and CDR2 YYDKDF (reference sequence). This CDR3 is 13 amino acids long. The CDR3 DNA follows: TGTGCCACCAGCAGACAGGGTTACACTGAAGCTTTCTTT. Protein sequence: CATSRQGYTEAFF.

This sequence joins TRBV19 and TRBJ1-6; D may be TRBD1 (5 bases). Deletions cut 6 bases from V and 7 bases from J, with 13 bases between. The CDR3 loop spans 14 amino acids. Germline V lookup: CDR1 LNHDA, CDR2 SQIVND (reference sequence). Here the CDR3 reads CASRESGGNSPLHF. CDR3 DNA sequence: TGTGCCAGTAGAGAGTCGGGGGGAAATTCACCCCTCCACTTT.

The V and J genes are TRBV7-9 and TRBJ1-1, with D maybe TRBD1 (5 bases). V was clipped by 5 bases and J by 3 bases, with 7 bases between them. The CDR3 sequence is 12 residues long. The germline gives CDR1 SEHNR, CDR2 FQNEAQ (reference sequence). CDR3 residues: CASSQGDTEAFF. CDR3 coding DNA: TGTGCCAGCAGCCAAGGGGACACTGAAGCTTTCTTT.

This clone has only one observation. CDR3 region: CASSSEADSYNEQFF. The DNA of the CDR3 is TGTGCCAGCAGCTCGGAGGCCGACTCCTACAATGAGCAGTTCTTC. V and J are TRBV5-4 and TRBJ2-1; D may be TRBD2 (5 bases). Germline values: CDR1 SGHNT, CDR2 YYREEE (reference sequence). V was trimmed by 3 bases and J by 0 bases, leaving 10 bases between them. The CDR3 loop spans 15 amino acids.

CDR3 in DNA: TGTGCCAGTAGGACGGTAGCGGGAGAGACCCAGTACTTC. Residues: CASRTVAGETQYF. The chain links TRBV19 to TRBJ2-5; 7 bases are a match to TRBD2. This CDR3 region has 13 residues. In germline, CDR1 is LNHDA, CDR2 SQIVND (reference sequence). Germline trimming cut 6 bases from V and 4 bases from J; bases unmatched to any gene: 5.

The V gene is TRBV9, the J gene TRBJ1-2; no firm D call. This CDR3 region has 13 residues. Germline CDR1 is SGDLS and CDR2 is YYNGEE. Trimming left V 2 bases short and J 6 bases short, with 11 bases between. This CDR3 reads CASSVSRVDGYTF. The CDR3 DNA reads TGTGCCAGCAGCGTTTCACGGGTGGATGGCTACACCTTC.

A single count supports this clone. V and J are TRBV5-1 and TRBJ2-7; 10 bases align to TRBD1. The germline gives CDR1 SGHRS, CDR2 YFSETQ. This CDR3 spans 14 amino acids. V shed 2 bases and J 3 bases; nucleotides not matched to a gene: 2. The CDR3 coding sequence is TGCGCCAGCAGCTTTGGGACAGGGGTCTACGAGCAGTACTTC. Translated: CASSFGTGVYEQYF.

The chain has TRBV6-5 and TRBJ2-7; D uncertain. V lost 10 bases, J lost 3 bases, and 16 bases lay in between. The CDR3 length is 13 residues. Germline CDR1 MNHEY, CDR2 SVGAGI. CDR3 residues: CATVSASSYEQYF. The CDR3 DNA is TGTGCCACCGTGTCCGCCTCTAGCTACGAGCAGTACTTC.

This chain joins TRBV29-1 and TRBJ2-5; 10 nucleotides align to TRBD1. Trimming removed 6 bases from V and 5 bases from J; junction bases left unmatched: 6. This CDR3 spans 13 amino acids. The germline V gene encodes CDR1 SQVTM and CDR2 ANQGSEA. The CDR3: CSVNDRGLETQYF. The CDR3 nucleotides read TGCAGCGTGAATGACAGGGGGCTGGAGACCCAGTACTTC.